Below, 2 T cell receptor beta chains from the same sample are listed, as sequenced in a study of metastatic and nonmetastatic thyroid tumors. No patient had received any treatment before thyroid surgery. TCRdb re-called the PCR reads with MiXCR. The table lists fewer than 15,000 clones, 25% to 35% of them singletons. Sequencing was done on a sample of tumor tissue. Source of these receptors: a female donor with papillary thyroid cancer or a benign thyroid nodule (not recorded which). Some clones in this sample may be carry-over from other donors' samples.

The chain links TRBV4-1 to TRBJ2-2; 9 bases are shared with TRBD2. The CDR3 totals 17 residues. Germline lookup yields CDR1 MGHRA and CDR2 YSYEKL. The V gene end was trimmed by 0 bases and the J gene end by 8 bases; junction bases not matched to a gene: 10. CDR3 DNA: TGCGCCAGCAGCCAAGAATTAGCGGGAGTGCCTCGGGGGGAGCTGTTTTTT. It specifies CASSQELAGVPRGELFF.

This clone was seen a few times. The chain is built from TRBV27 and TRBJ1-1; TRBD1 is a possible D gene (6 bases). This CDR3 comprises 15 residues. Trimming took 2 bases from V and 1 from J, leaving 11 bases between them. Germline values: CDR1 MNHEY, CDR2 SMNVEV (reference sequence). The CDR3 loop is CASSLRTASNTEAFF. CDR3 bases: TGTGCCAGCAGTTTACGGACAGCTTCGAACACTGAAGCTTTCTTT.